Below are 17 T cell receptor beta chains sequenced from a single sample in a study of blood T cell repertoires in COVID-19 (dated by TCRdb to about 2020). Libraries were made using the immunoSEQ multiplex PCR assay. TCRdb's version of the immuneACCESS table is confined to in-frame rearrangements and falls short of the full clone set. An unresolved V gene accounts for under half of the shortfall where checked; the remainder is of unknown origin. The table for this sample lists approximately 75,000 clones; less than 85% of them were counted only once. Roughly 18% of the sample is held by the ten biggest clonotypes. The sample was peripheral blood. The receptors were sampled from a woman of 80 years or more with acute or convalescent COVID-19.

The J gene is TRBJ2-1, the V gene TRBV11-3; D remains ambiguous. Between the trimmed V and J ends, which lost 5 bases and 8 bases, there was a span of 16 bases. Per germline, CDR1 SGHNT and CDR2 YENEEA. This CDR3 has 14 residues. The CDR3 loop is CASSHGVARDEQFF. The DNA for the CDR3 is TGTGCCAGCAGCCATGGAGTTGCGCGCGATGAGCAGTTCTTC.

V gene TRBV4-1 combines with J gene TRBJ2-2; 11 bases map to TRBD2. Germline loops: CDR1 MGHRA, CDR2 YSYEKL. Losses at the gene ends were 2 bases for V and 3 bases for J; bases not matched to a gene: 8. The CDR3 extends over 18 amino acids. CDR3 coding DNA: TGCGCCAGCAGCCAATACGTAGCGGGAGGGCCAGACACCGGGGAGCTGTTTTTT. It encodes CASSQYVAGGPDTGELFF.

The chain links TRBV6-5 to TRBJ2-3, with D perhaps TRBD1 (6 bases). The germline gives CDR1 MNHEY, CDR2 SVGAGI. This CDR3 is 15 amino acids long. V shed 6 bases and J shed 2 bases, with 15 bases lying between them. CDR3 in amino acids: CASRTQGKDTDTQYF. The DNA for the CDR3 is TGTGCCAGCAGAACGCAGGGGAAGGACACAGATACGCAGTATTTT.

The genes are TRBV5-1 and TRBJ2-1; TRBD2 is a possible D gene (6 bases). In germline, CDR1 is SGHRS, CDR2 YFSETQ. With 0 bases removed from V and 4 bases from J, the gap between germline ends came to 11 bases. The CDR3 runs to 15 residues. CDR3 sequence reads: CASSLAGGDYNEQFF. The CDR3 DNA is TGCGCCAGCAGCTTGGCCGGGGGAGATTACAATGAGCAGTTCTTC.

The chain links TRBV5-4 to TRBJ2-6; TRBD1 aligns across 11 bases. CDR1 is SGHNT and CDR2 is YYREEE in the germline V gene (reference sequence). With V trimmed by 4 bases and J by 0 bases, 12 bases remained unmatched. The length of the CDR3 is 20 residues. The CDR3 DNA reads TGTGCCAGCAGCAGAGCGCGGGGACAGGGGGTAGGCTCTGGGGCCAACGTCCTGACTTTC. Encoded protein: CASSRARGQGVGSGANVLTF.

The rearrangement joins TRBV6-1 to TRBJ2-2; 12 bases align to TRBD2. The CDR3 contains 16 residues. From germline, CDR1 is MNHNS and CDR2 SASEGT. Losses at the gene ends were 4 bases for V and 6 bases for J; bases not matched to a gene: 6. DNA for the CDR3: TGTGCCAGCAGTGCAGGACTAGCGGGGCTCCCCGGGGAGCTGTTTTTT. Its translation is CASSAGLAGLPGELFF.

This clone was detected only a few times. The rearrangement uses TRBV21-1 and TRBJ1-5; the table's D call, TRBD1, has no DNA check behind it. TRBV21-1 corresponds to a pseudogene. The CDR3 sequence is 15 residues long. DNA for the CDR3: TGTGCCAGCAGCAAAGCGACAGATAGCAATCAGCCCCAGCATTTT. It encodes CASSKATDSNQPQHF.

This sequence joins TRBV20-1 and TRBJ2-5; TRBD1 aligns across 8 bases. Germline V CDR1 and CDR2: DFQATT, SNEGSKA (reference sequence). The CDR3 sequence is 13 residues long. V lost 3 bases and J lost 5; bases outside the gene matches: 5. This chain's CDR3 is CSASRTGWETQYF. In nucleotides, the CDR3 is TGCAGTGCTAGTAGGACAGGGTGGGAGACCCAGTACTTC.

The chain carries TRBV25-1 and TRBJ1-2; D is unclear. The CDR3 length is 12 residues. Germline-derived CDR1 and CDR2 are MGHDK and SYGVNS. Trimming removed 0 bases at V and 4 bases at J, with 3 bases between. The CDR3: CASSEYSYGYTF. In DNA, the CDR3 is TGTGCCAGCAGTGAATATAGCTATGGCTACACCTTC.

This chain connects TRBV2 to TRBJ1-6; 8 positions match TRBD1. Looked up from germline, CDR1 is SNHLY and CDR2 is FYNNEI. The CDR3 length is 14 residues. V lost 9 bases, J lost 0 bases, and 1 base stayed unmatched. CDR3 in DNA: TGTGCCAGAGGACAGGGCTCCTATAATTCACCCCTCCACTTT. This codes for CARGQGSYNSPLHF. The full variable domain, with the rest looked up from reference TRBV2 and TRBJ1-6, is EPEVTQTPSHQVTQMGQEVILRCVPISNHLYFYWYRQILGQKVEFLVSFYNNEISEKSEIFDDQFSVERPDGSNFTLKIRSTKLEDSAMYFCARGQGSYNSPLHFGNGTRLTVT.

In DNA form, the CDR3 reads TGTGCCAGCAGTTCCGCGTCCGGACAGGGGGTCTATGGCTACACCTTC. Its protein product is CASSSASGQGVYGYTF. The rearrangement uses TRBV6-2 or TRBV6-3 and TRBJ1-2; 10 nucleotides match TRBD1. The germline CDR1 and CDR2 sequences are MNHEY and SVGEGT. The CDR3 spans 16 residues. The V gene end was trimmed by 4 bases and the J gene end by 4 bases; junction bases not matched to a gene: 9.

V usage is TRBV24-1 and J usage is TRBJ2-5, with D perhaps matching TRBD1 (5 bases). Germline lookup yields CDR1 KGHDR and CDR2 SFDVKD. The CDR3 sequence is 16 residues long. Trimming pared 2 bases from V and 4 bases from J, leaving 16 bases between. The CDR3 loop reads CATSDWAGQGGETQYF. DNA of the CDR3: TGTGCCACCAGTGATTGGGCCGGGCAGGGTGGAGAGACCCAGTACTTC.

Only one count was recorded for this clone. The chain carries TRBV21-1 and TRBJ2-1; TRBD2, as called in the table, went unchecked against the DNA. TRBV21-1 is described as a pseudogene. This CDR3 has 15 residues. CDR3 coding DNA: TGTGCCAGCAGCAAAGCCCCCCAGGGGAGGGATGAGCAGTTCTTC. The encoded protein is CASSKAPQGRDEQFF.

V gene TRBV30 combines with J gene TRBJ1-6, with a possible D match to TRBD1 (6 bases). Looked up from germline, CDR1 is GTSNPN and CDR2 is SVGIG (reference sequence). The V end lost 3 bases, the J end lost 8 bases, and 14 bases lay between the germline ends. This CDR3 has 14 residues. CDR3 region: CAWSGGAGDSPLHF. The CDR3 nucleotides read TGTGCCTGGAGCGGGGGGGCGGGAGATTCACCCCTCCACTTT.

The chain carries TRBV5-1 and TRBJ2-2, with 8 bases fitting TRBD1. This CDR3 has 15 amino acids. Germline V gene data show CDR1 as SGHRS and CDR2 as YFSETQ. V dropped 0 bases and J dropped 5; count of bases not matched to a gene: 3. CDR3 sequence: CASSLGQGATGELFF. CDR3 nucleotide sequence: TGCGCCAGCAGCTTGGGGCAGGGGGCGACCGGGGAGCTGTTTTTT.

This chain uses TRBV15 with TRBJ1-2; D gene uncertain. The CDR3 length is 14 residues. Germline V CDR1 and CDR2: LNHNV, YYDKDF (reference sequence). V was cut by 0 bases and J by 8 bases, with 13 bases left in between. CDR3 residues: CATSRDLREPGYTF. Here the CDR3 DNA reads TGTGCCACCAGCAGAGATCTTCGGGAGCCAGGCTACACCTTC.

The V gene is TRBV10-3, the J gene TRBJ2-2; D perhaps matches TRBD2 (6 bases). The CDR3 loop spans 16 amino acids. Per the germline V gene, CDR1 is ENHRY and CDR2 is SYGVKD. Trimming removed 2 bases from V and 4 bases from J, with 14 bases in between. The CDR3 here is CAISEMGGTGTGELFF. The CDR3 DNA sequence: TGTGCCATCAGTGAGATGGGGGGAACGGGCACCGGGGAGCTGTTTTTT.